The text below deals with one T cell receptor (beta chain). The antigen is unknown. This CDR3 is missing its conserved last phenylalanine or tryptophan, likely due to a read error. MiXCR re-clonotyped the PCR reads for TCRdb. This table holds around 12,000 clones, 9% to 13% found once. The sample belongs to a study of metastatic and nonmetastatic thyroid tumors. Study-level information: Malignant thyroid and benign thyroid patients provided blood and tumor or nodule tissue whose repertoires were compared.

Whole-study results and caveats: Benign nodules reportedly had significantly lower TCR beta diversity than malignant thyroid tumors in blood and tumor.

All patients were treatment-naive before thyroid surgery. V was shortened by 5 bases and J by 7 bases, with 21 bases between the two germline ends. The CDR3 extends over 15 amino acids. The V gene's germline CDR1 is SNHLY and CDR2 FYNNEI. The receptor was derived from a female donor with papillary thyroid cancer or a benign thyroid nodule (not recorded which). Some clones in this sample may be carry-over from other donors' samples. The specimen sequenced was blood. The rearrangement uses TRBV2 and TRBJ2-7, with D tentatively TRBD2 (6 bases). The CDR3 loop reads CASSKPGLPSWEQYL. The DNA of the CDR3 is TGTGCCAGCAGTAAGCCGGGACTGCCATCGTGGGAGCAGTACCTC.